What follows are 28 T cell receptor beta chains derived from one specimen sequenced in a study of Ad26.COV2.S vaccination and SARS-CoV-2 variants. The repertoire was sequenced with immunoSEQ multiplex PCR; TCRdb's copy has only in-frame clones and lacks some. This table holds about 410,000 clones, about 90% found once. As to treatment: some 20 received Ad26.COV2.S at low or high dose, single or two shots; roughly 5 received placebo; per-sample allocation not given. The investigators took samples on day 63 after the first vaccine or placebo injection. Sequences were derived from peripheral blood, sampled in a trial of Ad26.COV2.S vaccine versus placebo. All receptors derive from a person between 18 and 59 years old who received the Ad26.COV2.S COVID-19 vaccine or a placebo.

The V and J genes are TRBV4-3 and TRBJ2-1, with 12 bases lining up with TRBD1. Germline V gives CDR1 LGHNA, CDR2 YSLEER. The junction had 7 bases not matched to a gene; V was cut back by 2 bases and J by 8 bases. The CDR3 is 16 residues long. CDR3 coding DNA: TGCGCCAGCAGCCAACAGGGACAGGGGGCCCCCGATGAGCAGTTCTTC. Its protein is CASSQQGQGAPDEQFF.

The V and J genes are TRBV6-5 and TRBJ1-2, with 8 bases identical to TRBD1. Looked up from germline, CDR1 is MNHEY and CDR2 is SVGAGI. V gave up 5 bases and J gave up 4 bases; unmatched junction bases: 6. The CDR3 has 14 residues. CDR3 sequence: CASSRQGKGYGYTF. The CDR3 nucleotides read TGTGCCAGCAGTCGACAGGGGAAGGGCTATGGCTACACCTTC.

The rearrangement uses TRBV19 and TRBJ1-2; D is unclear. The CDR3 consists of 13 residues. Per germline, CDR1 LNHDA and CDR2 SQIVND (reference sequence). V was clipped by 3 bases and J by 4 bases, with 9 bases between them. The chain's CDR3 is CASSIQLVYGYTF. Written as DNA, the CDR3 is TGTGCCAGTAGTATTCAATTGGTCTATGGCTACACCTTC.

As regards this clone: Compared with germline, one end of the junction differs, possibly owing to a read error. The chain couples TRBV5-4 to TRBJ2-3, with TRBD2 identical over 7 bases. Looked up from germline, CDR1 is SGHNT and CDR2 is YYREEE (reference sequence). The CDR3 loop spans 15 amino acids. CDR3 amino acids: CASSLRVMSGDPLDF. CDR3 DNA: TGTGCCAGCAGCTTGAGGGTTATGAGCGGGGACCCCTTGGATTTT.

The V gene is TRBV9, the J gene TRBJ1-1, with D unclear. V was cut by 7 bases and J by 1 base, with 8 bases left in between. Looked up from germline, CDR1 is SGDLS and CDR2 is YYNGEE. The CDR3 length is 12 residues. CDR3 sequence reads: CASCTKNTEAFF. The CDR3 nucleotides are TGTGCCAGCTGTACGAAGAACACTGAAGCTTTCTTT.

In DNA, the CDR3 is TGTGCCAGCAGTCCCCTCGGGGGGGGGAATACTGAAGCTTTCTTT. Encoded protein: CASSPLGGGNTEAFF. The chain combines TRBV28 with TRBJ1-1, with D possibly matching TRBD1 (5 bases). Trimming took 5 bases from V and 5 from J, leaving 18 bases between them. The germline V gene has CDR1 MDHEN and CDR2 SYDVKM. The CDR3 totals 15 residues.

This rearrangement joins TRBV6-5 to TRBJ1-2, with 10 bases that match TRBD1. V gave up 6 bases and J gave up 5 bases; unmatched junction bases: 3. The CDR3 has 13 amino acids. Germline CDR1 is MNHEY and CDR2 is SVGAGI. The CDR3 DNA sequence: TGTGCCAGCAGGGGGACAGGGGAATATGGCTACACCTTC. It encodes CASRGTGEYGYTF.

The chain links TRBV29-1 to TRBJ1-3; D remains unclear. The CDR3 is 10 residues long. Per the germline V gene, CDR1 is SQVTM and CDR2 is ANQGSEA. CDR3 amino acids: CGAAGNTIYF. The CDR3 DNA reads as TGCGGCGCGGCTGGAAACACCATATATTTT. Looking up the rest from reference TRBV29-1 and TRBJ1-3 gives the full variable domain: SAVISQKPSRDICQRGTSLTIQCQVDSQVTMMFWYRQQPGQSLTLIATANQGSEATYESGFVIDKFPISRPNLTFSTLTVSNMSPEDSSIYLCGAAGNTIYFGEGSWLTVV.

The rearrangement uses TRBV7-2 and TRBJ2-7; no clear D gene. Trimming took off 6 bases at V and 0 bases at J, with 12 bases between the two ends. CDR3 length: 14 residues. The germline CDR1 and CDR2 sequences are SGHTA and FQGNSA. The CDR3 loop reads CASRQMVASYEQYF. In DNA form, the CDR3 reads TGTGCCAGCAGACAAATGGTAGCCTCCTACGAGCAGTACTTC.

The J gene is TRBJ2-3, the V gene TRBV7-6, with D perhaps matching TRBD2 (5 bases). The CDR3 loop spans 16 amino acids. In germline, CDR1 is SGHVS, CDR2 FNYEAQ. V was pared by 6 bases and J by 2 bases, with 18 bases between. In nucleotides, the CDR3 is TGTGCCAGCAGACAAATAAGCGGTGGAATCACAGATACGCAGTATTTT. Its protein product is CASRQISGGITDTQYF.

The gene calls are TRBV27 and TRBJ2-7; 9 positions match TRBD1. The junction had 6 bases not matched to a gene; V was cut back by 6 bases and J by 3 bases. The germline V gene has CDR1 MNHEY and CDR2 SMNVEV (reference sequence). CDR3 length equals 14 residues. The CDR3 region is CASSRTGAIYEQYF. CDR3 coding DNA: TGTGCCAGCAGCCGGACAGGGGCTATCTACGAGCAGTACTTC.

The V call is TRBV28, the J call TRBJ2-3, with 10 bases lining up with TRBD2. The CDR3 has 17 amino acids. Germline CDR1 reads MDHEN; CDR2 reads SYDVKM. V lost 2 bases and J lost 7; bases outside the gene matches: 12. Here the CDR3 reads CASSLGTRLAGGNTQYF. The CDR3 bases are TGTGCCAGCAGTTTAGGGACTCGCTTAGCGGGGGGAAATACGCAGTATTTT.

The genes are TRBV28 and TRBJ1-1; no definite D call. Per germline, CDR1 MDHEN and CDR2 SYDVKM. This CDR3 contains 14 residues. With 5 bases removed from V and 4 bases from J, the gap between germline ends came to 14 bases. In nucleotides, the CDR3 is TGTGCCAGCAGTCTAGGACTCGGAGGCACTGAAGCTTTCTTT. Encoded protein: CASSLGLGGTEAFF.

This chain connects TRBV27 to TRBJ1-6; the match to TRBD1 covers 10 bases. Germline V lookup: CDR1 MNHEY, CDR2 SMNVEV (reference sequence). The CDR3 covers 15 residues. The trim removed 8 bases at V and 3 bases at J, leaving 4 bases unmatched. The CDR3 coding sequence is TGTGCCAGCCGGGACAGGGGTCTCTATAATTCACCCCTCCACTTT. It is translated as CASRDRGLYNSPLHF.

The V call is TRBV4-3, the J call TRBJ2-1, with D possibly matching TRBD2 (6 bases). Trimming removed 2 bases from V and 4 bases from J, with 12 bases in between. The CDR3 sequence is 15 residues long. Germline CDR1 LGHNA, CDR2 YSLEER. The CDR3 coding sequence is TGCGCCAGCAGCCAACCGGGAGCCCCGTACAATGAGCAGTTCTTC. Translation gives CASSQPGAPYNEQFF.

CDR3 protein: CASSEGTGTFYEQYF. As DNA, the CDR3 is TGCGCCAGCAGTGAGGGAACAGGGACATTCTACGAGCAGTACTTC. The chain recombines TRBV10-1 with TRBJ2-7; D is possibly TRBD1 (6 bases). The CDR3 has 15 amino acids. CDR1 is WNHNN, CDR2 SYGVQD, per germline (reference sequence). Trimming removed 2 bases from V and 3 bases from J, with 14 bases in between.

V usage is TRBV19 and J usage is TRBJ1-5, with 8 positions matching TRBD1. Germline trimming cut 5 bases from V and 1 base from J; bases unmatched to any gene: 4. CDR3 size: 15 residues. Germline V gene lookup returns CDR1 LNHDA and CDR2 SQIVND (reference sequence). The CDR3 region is CASSSGTGSNQPQHF. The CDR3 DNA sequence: TGTGCCAGTAGTTCCGGGACAGGAAGCAATCAGCCCCAGCATTTT.

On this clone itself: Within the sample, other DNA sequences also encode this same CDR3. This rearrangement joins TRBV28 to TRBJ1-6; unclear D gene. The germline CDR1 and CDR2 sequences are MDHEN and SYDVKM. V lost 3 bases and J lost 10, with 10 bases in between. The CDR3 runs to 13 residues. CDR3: CASSFERRSPLHF. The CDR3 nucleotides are TGTGCCAGCAGTTTCGAAAGGCGGTCACCCCTCCACTTT.

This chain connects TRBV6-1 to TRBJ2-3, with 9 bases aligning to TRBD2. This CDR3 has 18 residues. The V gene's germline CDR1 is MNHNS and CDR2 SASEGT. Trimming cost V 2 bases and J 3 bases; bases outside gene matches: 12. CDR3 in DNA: TGTGCCAGCAGTGAATATGCGGGGGGGCGAGGGAAGACAGATACGCAGTATTTT. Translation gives CASSEYAGGRGKTDTQYF.

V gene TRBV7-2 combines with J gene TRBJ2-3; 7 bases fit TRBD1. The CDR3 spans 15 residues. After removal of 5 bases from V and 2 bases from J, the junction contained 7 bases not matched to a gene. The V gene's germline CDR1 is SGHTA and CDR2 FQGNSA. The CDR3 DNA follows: TGTGCCAGCAGCCCATTAGGACAGGCCACAGATACGCAGTATTTT. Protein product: CASSPLGQATDTQYF. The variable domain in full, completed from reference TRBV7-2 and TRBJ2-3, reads GAGVSQSPSNKVTEKGKDVELRCDPISGHTALYWYRQSLGQGLEFLIYFQGNSAPDKSGLPSDRFSAERTGGSVSTLTIQRTQQEDSAVYLCASSPLGQATDTQYFGPGTRLTVL.

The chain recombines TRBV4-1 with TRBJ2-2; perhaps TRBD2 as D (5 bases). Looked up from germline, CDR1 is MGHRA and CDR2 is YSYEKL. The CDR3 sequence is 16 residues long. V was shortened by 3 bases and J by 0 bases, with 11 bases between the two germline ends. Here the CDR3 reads CASSQVRAPNTGELFF. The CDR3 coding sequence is TGCGCCAGCAGCCAGGTGCGGGCACCGAACACCGGGGAGCTGTTTTTT.

CDR3 in amino acids: CAWSSGDTQYF. In DNA form, the CDR3 reads TGTGCCTGGAGTTCAGGAGATACGCAGTATTTT. The gene calls are TRBV30 and TRBJ2-3; no definite D call. This CDR3 has 11 residues. Trimming removed 2 bases from V and 5 bases from J, with 5 bases in between. Germline assignment: CDR1 GTSNPN and CDR2 SVGIG (reference sequence).

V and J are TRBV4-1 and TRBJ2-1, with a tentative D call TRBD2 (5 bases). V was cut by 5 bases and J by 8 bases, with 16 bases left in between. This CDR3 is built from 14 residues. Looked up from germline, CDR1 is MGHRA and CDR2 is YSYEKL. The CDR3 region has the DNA TGCGCCAGCAGCACTCCTCCGCGGCGGGATGAGCAGTTCTTC. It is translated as CASSTPPRRDEQFF.

The CDR3, as DNA: TGTGCCAGCAGCTTATTCTACAATGAGCAGTTCTTC. Encoded protein: CASSLFYNEQFF. The chain links TRBV7-9 to TRBJ2-1; D is unclear. The CDR3 is 12 residues long. CDR1 is SEHNR, CDR2 FQNEAQ, per germline (reference sequence). Trimming took 2 bases from V and 3 from J, leaving 2 bases between them.

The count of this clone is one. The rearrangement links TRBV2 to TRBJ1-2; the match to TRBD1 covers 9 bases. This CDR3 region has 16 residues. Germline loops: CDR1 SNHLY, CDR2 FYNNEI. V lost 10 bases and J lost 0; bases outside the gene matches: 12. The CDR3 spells CAIQGAGEISNYGYTF. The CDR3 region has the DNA TGTGCCATACAGGGGGCAGGGGAAATTTCTAACTATGGCTACACCTTC. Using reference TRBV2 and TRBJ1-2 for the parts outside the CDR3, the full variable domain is EPEVTQTPSHQVTQMGQEVILRCVPISNHLYFYWYRQILGQKVEFLVSFYNNEISEKSEIFDDQFSVERPDGSNFTLKIRSTKLEDSAMYFCAIQGAGEISNYGYTFGSGTRLTVV.

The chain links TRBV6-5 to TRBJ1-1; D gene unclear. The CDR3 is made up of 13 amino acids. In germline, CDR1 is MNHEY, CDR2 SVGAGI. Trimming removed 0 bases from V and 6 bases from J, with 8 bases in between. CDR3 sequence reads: CASSYSYGPEAFF. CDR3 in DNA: TGTGCCAGCAGTTACTCATACGGGCCTGAAGCTTTCTTT.

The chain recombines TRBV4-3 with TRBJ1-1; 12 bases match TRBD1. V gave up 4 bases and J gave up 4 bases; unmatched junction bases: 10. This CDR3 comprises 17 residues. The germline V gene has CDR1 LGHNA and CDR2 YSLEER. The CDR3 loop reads CASSPAGTGGWGTEAFF. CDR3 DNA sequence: TGCGCCAGCAGCCCAGCAGGGACAGGGGGCTGGGGCACTGAAGCTTTCTTT.

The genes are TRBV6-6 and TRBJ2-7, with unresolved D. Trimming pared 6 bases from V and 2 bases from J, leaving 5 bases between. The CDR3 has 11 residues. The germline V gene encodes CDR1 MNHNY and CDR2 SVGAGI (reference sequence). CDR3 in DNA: TGTGCCAGCAGCACCACCTACGAGCAGTACTTC. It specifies CASSTTYEQYF.